This TCR beta chain derives from a study of shared T cell receptors in the human thymus. Generated by immunoSEQ multiplex PCR, the TCRdb table keeps only in-frame clones and is missing some. The sample yields hundreds of thousands of clones, 88% seen once. The germline V gene encodes CDR1 MNHEY and CDR2 SVGAGI. V gave up 6 bases and J gave up 3 bases; unmatched junction bases: 7. The CDR3 has 15 amino acids. These data are also associated with another study on human thymus T cells. That paper notes: Thymus specimens were resections from corrective heart surgery. Related work showed strongly overlapping thymic repertoires across unrelated individuals.

The receptor's source is a boy younger than two with a congenital heart defect. Sequencing was done on a sample of thymocytes. The rearrangement links TRBV6-5 to TRBJ1-3; 8 nucleotides line up with TRBD1. The CDR3 loop is CASSKGQGIGNTIYF. The CDR3 DNA reads as TGTGCCAGCAGCAAAGGACAGGGTATTGGAAACACCATATATTTT.